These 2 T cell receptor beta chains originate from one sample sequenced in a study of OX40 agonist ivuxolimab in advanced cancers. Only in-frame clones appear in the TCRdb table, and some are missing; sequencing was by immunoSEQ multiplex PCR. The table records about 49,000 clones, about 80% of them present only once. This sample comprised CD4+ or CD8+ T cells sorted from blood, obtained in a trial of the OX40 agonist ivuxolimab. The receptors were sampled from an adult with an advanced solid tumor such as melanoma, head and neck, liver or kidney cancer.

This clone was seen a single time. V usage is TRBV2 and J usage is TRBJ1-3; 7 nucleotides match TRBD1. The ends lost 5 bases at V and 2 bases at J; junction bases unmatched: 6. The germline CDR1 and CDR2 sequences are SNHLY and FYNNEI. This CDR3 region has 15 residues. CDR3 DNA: TGTGCCAGCAGTTCAGACAGGGCGACTGGAAACACCATATATTTT. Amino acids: CASSSDRATGNTIYF.

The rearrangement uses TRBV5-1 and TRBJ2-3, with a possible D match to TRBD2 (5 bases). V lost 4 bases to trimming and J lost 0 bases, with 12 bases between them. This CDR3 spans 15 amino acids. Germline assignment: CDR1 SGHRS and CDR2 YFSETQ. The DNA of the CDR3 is TGCGCCAGCAGCCCGGACCCGGGGAGCACAGATACGCAGTATTTT. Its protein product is CASSPDPGSTDTQYF.